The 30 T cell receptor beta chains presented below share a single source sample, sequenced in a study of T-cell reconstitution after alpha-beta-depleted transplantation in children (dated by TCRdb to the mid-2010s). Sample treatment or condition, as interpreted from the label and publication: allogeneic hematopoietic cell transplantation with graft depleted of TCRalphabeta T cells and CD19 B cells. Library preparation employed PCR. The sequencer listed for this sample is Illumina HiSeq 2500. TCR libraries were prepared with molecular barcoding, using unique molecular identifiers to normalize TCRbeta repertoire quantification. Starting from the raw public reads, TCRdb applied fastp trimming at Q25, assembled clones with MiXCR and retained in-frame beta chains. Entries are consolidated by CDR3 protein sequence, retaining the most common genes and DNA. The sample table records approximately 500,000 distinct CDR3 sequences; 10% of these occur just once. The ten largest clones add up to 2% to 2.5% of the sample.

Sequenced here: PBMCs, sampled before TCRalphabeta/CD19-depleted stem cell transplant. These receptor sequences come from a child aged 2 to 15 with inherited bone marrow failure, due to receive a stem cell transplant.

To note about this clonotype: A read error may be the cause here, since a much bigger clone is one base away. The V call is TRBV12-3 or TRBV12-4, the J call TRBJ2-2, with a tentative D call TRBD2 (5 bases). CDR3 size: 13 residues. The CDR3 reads CASSFTGTGEPFF. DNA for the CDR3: TGTGCCAGCAGTTTCACGGGTACCGGGGAGCCGTTTTTT.

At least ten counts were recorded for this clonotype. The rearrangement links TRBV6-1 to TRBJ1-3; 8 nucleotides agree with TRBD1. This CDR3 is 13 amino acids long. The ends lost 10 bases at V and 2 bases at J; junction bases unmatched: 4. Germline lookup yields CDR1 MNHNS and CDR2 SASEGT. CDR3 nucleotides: TGTGCCACTCCGGACAGGGCTGGAAACACCATATATTTT. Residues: CATPDRAGNTIYF.

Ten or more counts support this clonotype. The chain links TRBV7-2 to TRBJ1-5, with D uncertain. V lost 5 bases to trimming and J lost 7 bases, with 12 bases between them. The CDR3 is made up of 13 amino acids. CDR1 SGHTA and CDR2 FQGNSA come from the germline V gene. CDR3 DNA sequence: TGTGCCAGCAGCATTTACGCAGCCCAGCCCCAGCATTTT. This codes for CASSIYAAQPQHF. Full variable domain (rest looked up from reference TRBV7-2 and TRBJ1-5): GAGVSQSPSNKVTEKGKDVELRCDPISGHTALYWYRQSLGQGLEFLIYFQGNSAPDKSGLPSDRFSAERTGGSVSTLTIQRTQQEDSAVYLCASSIYAAQPQHFGDGTRLSIL.

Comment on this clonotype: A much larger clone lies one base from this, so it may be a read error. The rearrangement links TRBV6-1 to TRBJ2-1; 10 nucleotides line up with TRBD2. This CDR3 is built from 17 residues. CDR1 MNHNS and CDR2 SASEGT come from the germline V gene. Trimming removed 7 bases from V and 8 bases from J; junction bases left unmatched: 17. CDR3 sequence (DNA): TGTGCCAGCAACCTCTTCCCTCCTAGCGGGAGTGGGGATGAGCAGTTCTTC. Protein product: CASNLFPPSGSGDEQFF.

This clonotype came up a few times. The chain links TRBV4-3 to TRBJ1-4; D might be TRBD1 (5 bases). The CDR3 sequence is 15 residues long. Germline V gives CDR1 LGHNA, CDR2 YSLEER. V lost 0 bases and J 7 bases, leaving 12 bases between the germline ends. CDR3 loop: CASSQEVGRGEKLFF. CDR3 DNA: TGCGCCAGCAGCCAAGAAGTGGGGCGCGGTGAAAAACTGTTTTTT.

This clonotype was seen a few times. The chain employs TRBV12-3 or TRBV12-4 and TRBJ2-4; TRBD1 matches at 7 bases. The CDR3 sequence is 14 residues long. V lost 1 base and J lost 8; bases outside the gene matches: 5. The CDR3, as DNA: TGTGCCAGCAGTTTAGGGACAGGAGAGGACATTCAGTACTTC. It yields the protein CASSLGTGEDIQYF.

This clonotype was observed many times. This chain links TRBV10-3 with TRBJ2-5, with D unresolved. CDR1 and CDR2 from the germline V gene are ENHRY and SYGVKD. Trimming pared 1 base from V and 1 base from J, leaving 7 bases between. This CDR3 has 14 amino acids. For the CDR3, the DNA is TGTGCCATCAGTGAGTTCCAGGTCCAAGAGACCCAGTACTTC. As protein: CAISEFQVQETQYF.

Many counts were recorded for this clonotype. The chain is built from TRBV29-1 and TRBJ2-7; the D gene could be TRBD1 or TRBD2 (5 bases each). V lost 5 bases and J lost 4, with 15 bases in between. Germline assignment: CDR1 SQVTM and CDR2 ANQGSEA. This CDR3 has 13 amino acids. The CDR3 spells CSVRKGELYEQYF. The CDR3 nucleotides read TGCAGCGTTCGTAAAGGGGAGTTGTACGAGCAGTACTTC.

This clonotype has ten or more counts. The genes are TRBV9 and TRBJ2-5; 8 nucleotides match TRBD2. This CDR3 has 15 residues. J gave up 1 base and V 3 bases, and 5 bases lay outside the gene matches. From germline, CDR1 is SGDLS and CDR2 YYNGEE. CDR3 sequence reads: CASSAGGLAQETQYF. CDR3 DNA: TGTGCCAGCAGCGCCGGCGGACTAGCCCAAGAGACCCAGTACTTC.

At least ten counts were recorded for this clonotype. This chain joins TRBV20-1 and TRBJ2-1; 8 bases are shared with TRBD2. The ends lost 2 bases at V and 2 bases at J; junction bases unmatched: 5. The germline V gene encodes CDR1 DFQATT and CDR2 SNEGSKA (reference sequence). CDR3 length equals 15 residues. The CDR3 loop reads CSARSLAGTYNEQFF. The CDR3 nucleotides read TGCAGTGCTAGAAGTCTAGCGGGCACCTACAATGAGCAGTTCTTC.

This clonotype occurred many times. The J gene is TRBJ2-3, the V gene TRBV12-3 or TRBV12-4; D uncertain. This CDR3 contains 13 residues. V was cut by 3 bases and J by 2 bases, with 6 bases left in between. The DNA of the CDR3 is TGTGCCAGCAGTTTTGTGATCACAGATACGCAGTATTTT. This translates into CASSFVITDTQYF.

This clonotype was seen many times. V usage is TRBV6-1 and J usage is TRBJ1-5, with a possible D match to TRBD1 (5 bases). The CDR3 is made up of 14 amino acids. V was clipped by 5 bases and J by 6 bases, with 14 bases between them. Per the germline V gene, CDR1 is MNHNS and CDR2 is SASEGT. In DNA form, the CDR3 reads TGTGCCAGCAGTCCAACTCAGGGCTCTCAGCCCCAGCATTTT. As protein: CASSPTQGSQPQHF.

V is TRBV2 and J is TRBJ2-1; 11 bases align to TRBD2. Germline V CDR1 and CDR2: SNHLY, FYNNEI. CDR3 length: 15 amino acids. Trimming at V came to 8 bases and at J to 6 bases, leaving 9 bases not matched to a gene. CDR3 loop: CASSKTSGAINEQFF. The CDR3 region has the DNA TGTGCCAGCTCGAAGACTAGCGGGGCTATCAATGAGCAGTTCTTC.

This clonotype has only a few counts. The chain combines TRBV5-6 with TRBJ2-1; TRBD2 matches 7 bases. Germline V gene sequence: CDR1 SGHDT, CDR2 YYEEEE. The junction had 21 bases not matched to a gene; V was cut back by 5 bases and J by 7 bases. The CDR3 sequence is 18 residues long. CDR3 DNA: TGTGCCAGCAGAGTGACGGGAAGGACTAGTATCGTTCAGAATGAGCAGTTCTTC. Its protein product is CASRVTGRTSIVQNEQFF. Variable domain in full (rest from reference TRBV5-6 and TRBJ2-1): DAGVTQSPTHLIKTRGQQVTLRCSPKSGHDTVSWYQQALGQGPQFIFQYYEEEERQRGNFPDRFSGHQFPNYSSELNVNALLLGDSALYLCASRVTGRTSIVQNEQFFGPGTRLTVL.

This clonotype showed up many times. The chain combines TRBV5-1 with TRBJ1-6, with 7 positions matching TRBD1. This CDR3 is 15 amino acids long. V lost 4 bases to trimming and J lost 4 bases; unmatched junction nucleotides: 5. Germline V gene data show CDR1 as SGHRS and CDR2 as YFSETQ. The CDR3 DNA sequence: TGCGCCAGCAGCCCTACGGGACAGTATAATTCACCCCTCCACTTT. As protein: CASSPTGQYNSPLHF.

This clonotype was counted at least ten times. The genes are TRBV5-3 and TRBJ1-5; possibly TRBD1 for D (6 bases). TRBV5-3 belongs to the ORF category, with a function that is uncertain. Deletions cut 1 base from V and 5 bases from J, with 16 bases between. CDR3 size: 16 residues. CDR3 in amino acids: CARSLTGRNSDQPQHF. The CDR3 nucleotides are TGTGCCAGAAGCTTGACAGGGCGAAACTCAGATCAGCCCCAGCATTTT.

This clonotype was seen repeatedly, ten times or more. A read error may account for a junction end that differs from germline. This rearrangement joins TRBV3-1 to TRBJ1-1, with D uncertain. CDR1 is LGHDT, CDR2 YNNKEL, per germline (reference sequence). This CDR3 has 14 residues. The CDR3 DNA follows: TGCGCCAGCAGCCAAGGCCCCGGGAACACTGAAGCTTTCTTT. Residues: CASSQGPGNTEAFF.

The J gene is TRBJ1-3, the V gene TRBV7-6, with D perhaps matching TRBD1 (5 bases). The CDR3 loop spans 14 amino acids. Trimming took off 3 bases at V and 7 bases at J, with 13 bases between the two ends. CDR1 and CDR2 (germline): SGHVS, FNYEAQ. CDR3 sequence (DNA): TGTGCCAGCAGCTTCTCGCCTGGGGGGAACACCATATATTTT. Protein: CASSFSPGGNTIYF.

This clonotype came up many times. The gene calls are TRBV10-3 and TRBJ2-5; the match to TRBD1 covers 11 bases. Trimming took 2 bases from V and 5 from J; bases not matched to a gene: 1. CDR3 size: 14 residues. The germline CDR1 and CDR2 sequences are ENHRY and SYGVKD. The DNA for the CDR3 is TGTGCCATCAGTGAGGGGACAGGGGGGGAGACCCAGTACTTC. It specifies CAISEGTGGETQYF.

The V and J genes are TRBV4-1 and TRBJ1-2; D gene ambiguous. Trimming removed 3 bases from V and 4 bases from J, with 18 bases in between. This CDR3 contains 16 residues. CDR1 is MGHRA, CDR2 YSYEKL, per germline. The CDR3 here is CASSQRTARGSYGYTF. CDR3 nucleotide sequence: TGCGCCAGCAGCCAGCGGACGGCCCGGGGTAGCTATGGCTACACCTTC.

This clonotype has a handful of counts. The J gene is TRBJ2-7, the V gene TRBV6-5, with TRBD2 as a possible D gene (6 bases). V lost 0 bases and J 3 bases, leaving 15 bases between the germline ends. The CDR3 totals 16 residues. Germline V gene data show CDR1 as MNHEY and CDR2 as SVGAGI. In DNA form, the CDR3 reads TGTGCCAGCAGTTACTCGGTCGGGACTTTCGTCTACGAGCAGTACTTC. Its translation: CASSYSVGTFVYEQYF.

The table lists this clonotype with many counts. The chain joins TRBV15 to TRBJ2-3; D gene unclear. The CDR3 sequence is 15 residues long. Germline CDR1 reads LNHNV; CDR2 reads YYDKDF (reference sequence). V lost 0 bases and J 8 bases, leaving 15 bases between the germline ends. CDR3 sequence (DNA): TGTGCCACCAGCAGAGATTTAATGGGAAGCGTTACGCAGTATTTT. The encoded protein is CATSRDLMGSVTQYF.

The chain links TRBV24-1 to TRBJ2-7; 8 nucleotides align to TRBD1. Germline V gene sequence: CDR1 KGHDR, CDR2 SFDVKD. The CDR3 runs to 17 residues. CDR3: CGAFYFRGRSHFYEQYF. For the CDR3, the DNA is TGTGGCGCCTTTTATTTCAGGGGGCGCAGCCATTTCTACGAGCAGTACTTC.

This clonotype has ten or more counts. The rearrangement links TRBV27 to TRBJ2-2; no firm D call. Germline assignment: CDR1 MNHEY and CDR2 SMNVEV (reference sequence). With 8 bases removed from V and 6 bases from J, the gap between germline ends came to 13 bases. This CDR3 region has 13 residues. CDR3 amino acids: CASRSPMAGELFF. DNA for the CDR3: TGTGCCAGCCGGAGCCCCATGGCCGGGGAGCTGTTTTTT.

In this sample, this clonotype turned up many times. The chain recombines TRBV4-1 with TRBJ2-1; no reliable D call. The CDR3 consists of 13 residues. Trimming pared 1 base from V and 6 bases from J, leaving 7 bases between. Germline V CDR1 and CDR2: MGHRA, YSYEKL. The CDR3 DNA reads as TGCGCCAGCAGCCAAGTGCGCGGCAATGAGCAGTTCTTC. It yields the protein CASSQVRGNEQFF.

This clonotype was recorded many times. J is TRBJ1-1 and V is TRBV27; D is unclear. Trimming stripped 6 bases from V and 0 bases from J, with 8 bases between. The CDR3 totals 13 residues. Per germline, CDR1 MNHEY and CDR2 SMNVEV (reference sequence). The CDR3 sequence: CASRDGLNTEAFF. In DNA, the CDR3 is TGTGCCAGCAGAGACGGCCTGAACACTGAAGCTTTCTTT.

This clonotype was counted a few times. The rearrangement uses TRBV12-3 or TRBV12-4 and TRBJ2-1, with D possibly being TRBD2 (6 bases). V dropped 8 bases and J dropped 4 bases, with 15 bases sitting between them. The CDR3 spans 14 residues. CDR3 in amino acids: CASGRLGRYNEQFF. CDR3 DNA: TGTGCCAGCGGACGACTAGGGAGGTACAATGAGCAGTTCTTC.

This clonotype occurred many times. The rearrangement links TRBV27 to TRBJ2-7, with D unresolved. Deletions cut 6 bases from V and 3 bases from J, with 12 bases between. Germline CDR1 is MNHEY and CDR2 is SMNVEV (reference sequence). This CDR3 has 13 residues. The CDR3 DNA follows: TGTGCCAGCAGGACGGTGGACGGCTACGAGCAGTACTTC. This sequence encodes CASRTVDGYEQYF.

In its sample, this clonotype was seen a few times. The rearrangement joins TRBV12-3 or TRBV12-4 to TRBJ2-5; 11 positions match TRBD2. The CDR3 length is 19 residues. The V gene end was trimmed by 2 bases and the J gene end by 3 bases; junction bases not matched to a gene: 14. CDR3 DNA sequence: TGTGCCAGCAGTTTAAAAACGGCTAGCGGGAGGTCGGGAGAAGAGACCCAGTACTTC. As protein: CASSLKTASGRSGEETQYF.

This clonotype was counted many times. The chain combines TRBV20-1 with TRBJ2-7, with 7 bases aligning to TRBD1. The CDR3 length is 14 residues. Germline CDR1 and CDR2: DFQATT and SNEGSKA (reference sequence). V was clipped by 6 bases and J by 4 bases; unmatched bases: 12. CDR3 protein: CSAQRGQGRYEQYF. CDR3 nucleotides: TGCAGTGCCCAAAGGGGGCAGGGAAGGTACGAGCAGTACTTC.